This T cell receptor (beta chain) was documented in a study of blood T cells in healthy people across ages. Study at large: Capture via template switching afforded approximately one barcoded beta molecule per two T cells.

A J-beta primer mix and a sample-barcoded 5' primer were used in a second PCR of roughly 6 to 11 cycles. All cDNA molecules were each tagged by a template-switch adaptor with 12 random nucleotides. Each CDR3 protein gets one entry after TCRdb re-called the 5' RACE reads with MiXCR. The sample shows under 800,000 distinct CDR3 sequences, about 40% of them seen only once. Trimming stripped 1 base from V and 4 bases from J, with 9 bases between. The CDR3 consists of 14 residues. The germline CDR1 and CDR2 sequences are SGDLS and YYNGEE. The chain employs TRBV9 and TRBJ2-1; D possibly corresponds to TRBD1 (5 bases). The sequenced sample was blood. This TCR derives from a woman aged 55-69 years in good health. The DNA of the CDR3 is TGTGCCAGCAGCGTATATGGACAATACAATGAGCAGTTCTTC. Protein product: CASSVYGQYNEQFF. Full variable domain (outside the CDR3, taken from reference TRBV9 and TRBJ2-1): DSGVTQTPKHLITATGQRVTLRCSPRSGDLSVYWYQQSLDQGLQFLIQYYNGEERAKGNILERFSAQQFPDLHSELNLSSLELGDSALYFCASSVYGQYNEQFFGPGTRLTVL.